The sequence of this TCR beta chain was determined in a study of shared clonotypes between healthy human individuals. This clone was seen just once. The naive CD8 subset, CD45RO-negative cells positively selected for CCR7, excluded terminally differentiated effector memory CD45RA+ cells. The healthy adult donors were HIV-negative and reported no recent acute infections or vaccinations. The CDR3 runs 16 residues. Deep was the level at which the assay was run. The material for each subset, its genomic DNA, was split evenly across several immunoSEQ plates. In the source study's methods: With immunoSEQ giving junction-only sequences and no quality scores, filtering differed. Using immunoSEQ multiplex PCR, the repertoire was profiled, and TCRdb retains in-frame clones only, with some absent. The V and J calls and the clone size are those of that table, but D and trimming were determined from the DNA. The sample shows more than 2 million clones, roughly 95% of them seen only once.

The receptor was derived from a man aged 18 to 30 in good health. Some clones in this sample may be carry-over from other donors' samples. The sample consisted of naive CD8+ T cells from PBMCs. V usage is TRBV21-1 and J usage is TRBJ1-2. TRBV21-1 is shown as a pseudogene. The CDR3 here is CASSKVPEGPFYGYTF. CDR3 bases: TGTGCCAGCAGCAAAGTGCCGGAGGGCCCATTCTATGGCTACACCTTC.